This entry features one TCR beta chain sequence. What it binds is unknown. TCRdb's table, derived via immunoSEQ multiplex PCR, lists solely in-frame clones and lacks some. The sample holds around 750,000 clones, roughly 70% seen once. The sample comes from a study of shared clonotypes between healthy human individuals. Whole-study findings and limits: The sharing of 4.5% to 5.5% of naive CD4 clonotypes was seen across a few donors. Incomplete sequencing of sorted subsets was indicated by rarefaction despite large depth.

The V and J ends lost 6 bases and 10 bases respectively, with 13 bases between them. CDR1 and CDR2 from the germline V gene are LNHDA and SQIVND (reference sequence). The CDR3 loop spans 12 amino acids. This rearrangement joins TRBV19 to TRBJ1-5, with no clear D. The receptor's source is a woman in her twenties or thirties in good health. Sequencing was carried out using memory CD4+ T cells sorted from blood. The subset denotes: CD45RA-negative fraction. CDR3 DNA: TGTGCCAGTAGAGGCTCTGGACCCCCCCAGCATTTT. This sequence encodes CASRGSGPPQHF.